This T cell receptor beta chain was identified during a study of CD8+ T cells in alopecia areata. cDNA prepared by RNA extraction and subsequent reverse transcription served as the template for sequencing. The table came from immunoSEQ multiplex PCR; TCRdb's copy has only in-frame clones and leaves some out. The sample has about 150,000 clones, about nine tenths seen once. Per germline, CDR1 SQVTM and CDR2 ANQGSEA. The CDR3 consists of 15 residues. V dropped 1 base and J dropped 1; count of bases not matched to a gene: 4. Both CD4+ and CD8+ T cells were separated by sorting PBMCs. This sequence joins TRBV29-1 and TRBJ1-2; 9 nucleotides agree with TRBD1. The source is a human donor with alopecia areata. This specimen consisted of CD8+ T cells sorted from blood, obtained at week 0. CDR3 loop: CSVEVGTGINYGYTF. Here the CDR3 DNA reads TGCAGCGTTGAAGTCGGGACAGGGATTAACTATGGCTACACCTTC.